Each of the 9 T cell receptor beta chains below was sequenced from the same sample in a study of blood T cell repertoires in COVID-19. TCRdb's copy holds only in-frame clones and misses some; the assay was immunoSEQ multiplex PCR. The sample shows about 180,000 clones, 80% to 90% of them seen only once. Sequencing used peripheral blood. The receptors shown here come from a man in his fifties or sixties with acute or convalescent COVID-19.

There are a few counts of this clone. In DNA, the CDR3 is TGTGCCAGCAGTCCATCGGGACTAGCGGGCCCTAAACAGTACTTC. It yields the protein CASSPSGLAGPKQYF. This chain joins TRBV6-2 or TRBV6-3 and TRBJ2-5; 12 nucleotides align to TRBD2. Per the germline V gene, CDR1 is MNHEY and CDR2 is SVGEGT. The CDR3 is 15 residues long. V lost 5 bases and J lost 11; bases outside the gene matches: 12.

V usage is TRBV6-5 and J usage is TRBJ2-5, with D possibly being TRBD1 (5 bases). Germline V gene lookup returns CDR1 MNHEY and CDR2 SVGAGI. The germline V and J ends were trimmed by 2 bases and 5 bases, with 12 bases remaining between them. The CDR3 runs 14 residues. As DNA, the CDR3 is TGTGCCAGCAGTTACCATAGGGGAAGGGAGACCCAGTACTTC. This gives the protein CASSYHRGRETQYF.

The chain carries TRBV5-1 and TRBJ2-5, with D maybe TRBD1 (6 bases). The V gene lost 7 bases and the J gene lost 5 bases, with 18 bases spanning the gap. This CDR3 has 14 residues. Germline V gene data show CDR1 as SGHRS and CDR2 as YFSETQ. The CDR3 DNA reads TGCGCCAGCGCCCGGACAGACCCCTGGGAGACCCAGTACTTC. Its translation is CASARTDPWETQYF.

V gene TRBV14 combines with J gene TRBJ2-1, with D possibly TRBD1 on 6 matching bases. Trimming shortened V by 3 bases and J by 9 bases, and 12 bases separated the two germline ends. CDR3 length: 13 residues. Per germline, CDR1 SGHDN and CDR2 FVKESK. Written as DNA, the CDR3 is TGTGCCAGCAGCCAGCAGGGGTTCGGTGAGCAGTTCTTC. Translation gives CASSQQGFGEQFF. Together with reference TRBV14 and TRBJ2-1, the CDR3 gives the full variable domain: EAGVTQFPSHSVIEKGQTVTLRCDPISGHDNLYWYRRVMGKEIKFLLHFVKESKQDESGMPNNRFLAERTGGTYSTLKVQPAELEDSGVYFCASSQQGFGEQFFGPGTRLTVL.

The CDR3 nucleotides are TGCGCCAGCAGCCAAGATCTTGAGGGTCGGGTAGCTTTCTTT. This sequence encodes CASSQDLEGRVAFF. The gene calls are TRBV4-3 and TRBJ1-1; no clear D gene. Germline-derived CDR1 and CDR2 are LGHNA and YSLEER. This CDR3 is 14 amino acids long. V lost 0 bases and J 10 bases, leaving 15 bases between the germline ends.

This rearrangement joins TRBV19 to TRBJ1-5; TRBD1 is a possible D gene (5 bases). CDR3 size: 14 residues. Germline CDR1 is LNHDA and CDR2 is SQIVND (reference sequence). V lost 11 bases and J 1 base, leaving 15 bases between the germline ends. Here the CDR3 DNA reads TGTGCCTCCAGGGCGGAGGGGAGCAATCAGCCCCAGCATTTT. It translates to CASRAEGSNQPQHF.

The rearrangement joins TRBV5-1 to TRBJ2-2, with TRBD2 matching over 9 bases. Unmatched junction bases numbered 4, after V lost 4 bases and J lost 6 bases. From germline, CDR1 is SGHRS and CDR2 YFSETQ. The CDR3 sequence is 14 residues long. CDR3 in amino acids: CASSMGLASGELFF. The CDR3 nucleotides read TGCGCCAGCAGCATGGGACTAGCCTCCGGGGAGCTGTTTTTT. The entire variable domain, with the rest obtained from reference TRBV5-1 and TRBJ2-2, is as follows: KAGVTQTPRYLIKTRGQQVTLSCSPISGHRSVSWYQQTPGQGLQFLFEYFSETQRNKGNFPGRFSGRQFSNSRSEMNVSTLELGDSALYLCASSMGLASGELFFGEGSRLTVL.

The rearrangement joins TRBV27 to TRBJ1-1; D is unresolved. This CDR3 has 15 residues. Trimming removed 0 bases from V and 2 bases from J, with 10 bases in between. Germline assignment: CDR1 MNHEY and CDR2 SMNVEV (reference sequence). The CDR3 DNA reads TGTGCCAGCAGTTTATCCCTGGGCAGCAACACTGAAGCTTTCTTT. Translation: CASSLSLGSNTEAFF.

The rearrangement uses TRBV7-2 and TRBJ2-5; 7 nucleotides align to TRBD2. J gave up 1 base and V 0 bases, and 5 bases lay outside the gene matches. CDR3 length: 16 residues. Germline lookup yields CDR1 SGHTA and CDR2 FQGNSA. The CDR3 spells CASSLAVASGQETQYF. CDR3 coding DNA: TGTGCCAGCAGCTTAGCGGTGGCTAGCGGCCAAGAGACCCAGTACTTC.